Below are 15 T cell receptor beta chains sequenced from a single sample in a study of identical twins. TCRdb reprocessed the 5' RACE reads with MiXCR, giving one entry per CDR3 protein. The sample consists of a few hundred thousand distinct CDR3 sequences, about 9% of them appearing once. These data were likewise used in another study, on yellow fever vaccine responses in identical twins.

Sequencing was carried out using CD8+ T cells sorted from blood. The receptor set was obtained from a young woman in good health.

This clonotype was picked up many times. J is TRBJ2-7 and V is TRBV10-3, with a weak D call TRBD2 (7 bases). CDR3 length equals 14 residues. In germline, CDR1 is ENHRY, CDR2 SYGVKD. V shed 11 bases and J shed 4 bases, with 21 bases lying between them. The CDR3 sequence is CAATGGGLMYEQYF. Here the CDR3 DNA reads TGTGCCGCGACGGGGGGCGGATTGATGTACGAGCAGTACTTC.

This clonotype was detected ten times or more. The CDR3 nucleotides read TGCGCCAGCAGCCAAGATAAGGGGCTAGGGAATCAGCCCCAGCATTTT. It specifies CASSQDKGLGNQPQHF. The chain combines TRBV4-3 with TRBJ1-5; D perhaps matches TRBD1 (5 bases). The germline CDR1 and CDR2 sequences are LGHNA and YSLEER. Trimming took off 0 bases at V and 4 bases at J, with 13 bases between the two ends. The CDR3 spans 16 residues.

This clonotype was counted many times. The chain combines TRBV20-1 with TRBJ1-1; maybe TRBD1 (5 bases). V lost 3 bases and J lost 11, with 19 bases in between. Germline CDR1 and CDR2: DFQATT and SNEGSKA (reference sequence). The CDR3 is 13 residues long. The CDR3 nucleotides read TGCAGTGCTAGGACCCAGGACGGGGGGAAGGCTTTCTTT. Protein: CSARTQDGGKAFF.

Ten or more counts support this clonotype. The chain carries TRBV20-1 and TRBJ2-1, with TRBD2 matching 15 bases. V lost 5 bases to trimming and J lost 8 bases; unmatched junction nucleotides: 4. CDR3 length: 14 amino acids. In germline, CDR1 is DFQATT, CDR2 SNEGSKA (reference sequence). The CDR3 sequence: CSAGLAGGFHEQFF. CDR3 nucleotides: TGCAGTGCTGGACTAGCGGGAGGGTTCCATGAGCAGTTCTTC.

This clonotype appeared many times. The chain uses TRBV12-3 or TRBV12-4 and TRBJ2-4; the D is unclear. The CDR3 extends over 16 amino acids. Trimming removed 4 bases at V and 5 bases at J, with 18 bases between. The CDR3 spells CASSSLIVTSENIQYF. In nucleotides, the CDR3 is TGTGCCAGCAGTTCGCTGATCGTGACAAGCGAAAACATTCAGTACTTC.

This clonotype appeared many times. The V gene is TRBV29-1, the J gene TRBJ2-3; 10 bases align to TRBD1. Trimming cost V 8 bases and J 2 bases; bases outside gene matches: 7. The CDR3 contains 14 residues. Per germline, CDR1 SQVTM and CDR2 ANQGSEA. This CDR3 reads CSIPGQGSTDTQYF. The DNA for the CDR3 is TGCAGCATTCCGGGACAGGGGTCCACAGATACGCAGTATTTT.

This clonotype has at least ten counts. The V gene is TRBV10-3, the J gene TRBJ2-1; D remains unclear. CDR3 size: 12 residues. Trimming removed 5 bases at V and 9 bases at J, with 11 bases between. CDR1 and CDR2 from the germline V gene are ENHRY and SYGVKD. CDR3 nucleotides: TGTGCCATCAGTTGGAACGGACCTGAGCAGTTCTTC. It yields the protein CAISWNGPEQFF.

The chain couples TRBV27 to TRBJ1-5, with a weak D call TRBD1 (6 bases). Germline CDR1 reads MNHEY; CDR2 reads SMNVEV (reference sequence). The CDR3 length is 17 residues. The V gene lost 0 bases and the J gene lost 6 bases, with 18 bases spanning the gap. CDR3 loop: CASSLSMGQHPLQPQHF. CDR3 nucleotide sequence: TGTGCCAGCAGTTTATCAATGGGACAACATCCCCTTCAGCCCCAGCATTTT.

The J gene is TRBJ2-2, the V gene TRBV2, with 7 nucleotides matching TRBD1. CDR1 and CDR2 (germline): SNHLY, FYNNEI. Trimming at V came to 2 bases and at J to 3 bases, leaving 6 bases not matched to a gene. The CDR3 length is 16 residues. This CDR3 reads CASSEIQGSDTGELFF. CDR3 bases: TGTGCCAGCAGTGAAATACAGGGGTCGGACACCGGGGAGCTGTTTTTT. The full variable domain, completed using reference TRBV2 and TRBJ2-2, is EPEVTQTPSHQVTQMGQEVILRCVPISNHLYFYWYRQILGQKVEFLVSFYNNEISEKSEIFDDQFSVERPDGSNFTLKIRSTKLEDSAMYFCASSEIQGSDTGELFFGEGSRLTVL.

Of note for this clonotype: Possible read error: a much larger clone is one base away. J is TRBJ2-5 and V is TRBV7-9; TRBD2 might be the D (6 bases). The CDR3 is made up of 13 amino acids. CDR1 and CDR2 (germline): SEHNR, FQNEAQ (reference sequence). Here the CDR3 reads CASSPEGRENQYF. The DNA for the CDR3 is TGTGCCAGCAGCCCAGAGGGTCGGGAGAACCAGTACTTC.

This clonotype has a handful of counts. The chain employs TRBV4-1 and TRBJ2-5, with no clear D. V was pared by 6 bases and J by 2 bases, with 16 bases between. CDR1 and CDR2 from the germline V gene are MGHRA and YSYEKL. This CDR3 contains 15 residues. The DNA of the CDR3 is TGCGCCAGCAGTCCAACAATTCTAGTGCAAGAGACCCAGTACTTC. Encoded protein: CASSPTILVQETQYF.

This clonotype was seen a handful of times. The rearrangement joins TRBV11-2 to TRBJ2-1, with TRBD1 matching 9 bases. V gave up 3 bases and J gave up 7 bases; unmatched junction bases: 10. The germline gives CDR1 SGHAT, CDR2 FQNNGV. The CDR3 is 16 amino acids. The CDR3: CASSFAGTGSRNEQFF. DNA of the CDR3: TGTGCCAGCAGCTTCGCCGGGACAGGGAGCCGTAATGAGCAGTTCTTC.

This clonotype was counted ten times or more. This chain joins TRBV6-2 or TRBV6-3 and TRBJ1-1; D perhaps matches TRBD1 (5 bases). CDR1 is MNHEY, CDR2 SVGEGT, per germline. The CDR3 is made up of 11 amino acids. Trimming shortened V by 7 bases and J by 7 bases, and 10 bases separated the two germline ends. CDR3 in amino acids: CASKRDVEAFF. CDR3 bases: TGTGCCAGCAAAAGGGACGTTGAAGCTTTCTTT.

This clonotype showed up many times. The rearrangement links TRBV6-2 or TRBV6-3 to TRBJ2-2, with 10 nucleotides matching TRBD2. V dropped 7 bases and J dropped 1; count of bases not matched to a gene: 6. Germline V gene data show CDR1 as MNHEY and CDR2 as SVGEGT. This CDR3 is built from 16 residues. The DNA of the CDR3 is TGTGCCAGCACAATCCTAGCGGGGGTGAACACCGGGGAGCTGTTTTTT. This sequence encodes CASTILAGVNTGELFF.

This clonotype was counted between two and nine times. The gene calls are TRBV14 and TRBJ2-2, with TRBD2 identical over 10 bases. Per the germline V gene, CDR1 is SGHDN and CDR2 is FVKESK. V shed 3 bases, J shed 6 bases, and the junction held 10 bases outside the gene matches. CDR3 length equals 17 residues. DNA of the CDR3: TGTGCCAGCAGCCATTCCGCGGGGCTAGCGGGGGCCGGGGAGCTGTTTTTT. Translating it yields CASSHSAGLAGAGELFF. Filled out from reference TRBV14 and TRBJ2-2, the complete variable domain reads EAGVTQFPSHSVIEKGQTVTLRCDPISGHDNLYWYRRVMGKEIKFLLHFVKESKQDESGMPNNRFLAERTGGTYSTLKVQPAELEDSGVYFCASSHSAGLAGAGELFFGEGSRLTVL.